Following are 23 T cell receptor beta chains from one sample sequenced in a study of relationships among human T cell subsets. TCR alpha and beta CDR3s were amplified from mRNA by semiquantitative ARM-PCR. In ARM-PCR, communal superprimers followed tagged nested gene-specific primers for exponential amplification. TCRdb re-derived calls from the multiplex PCR reads in MiXCR, one entry per CDR3 protein. The top ten hold around 2.8% of the sample, which has about 4,000 distinct CDR3 sequences, roughly 51% seen once. Anti-CD294 bead selection, following depletion of CD4+CD56+ natural killer T cells, yielded the Th2 cells. Specimen: CD4+ Th2 cells sorted from blood. These receptors originate from a man aged 40-49 years in good health.

This clonotype was seen more than once but under ten times. The chain recombines TRBV11-2 with TRBJ2-7, with TRBD1 matching over 7 bases. CDR3 size: 14 residues. Germline V gene sequence: CDR1 SGHAT, CDR2 FQNNGV. J was trimmed by 3 bases and V by 4 bases; bases with no gene match: 6. The CDR3 region has the DNA TGTGCCAGCAGCTCCCTAAGGGGGCGCTACGAGCAGTACTTC. Amino acids: CASSSLRGRYEQYF.

The chain uses TRBV5-1 and TRBJ1-1; perhaps TRBD1 as D (5 bases). Germline CDR1 and CDR2: SGHRS and YFSETQ. This CDR3 spans 14 amino acids. The ends were cut back, 0 bases at V and 5 bases at J, with 11 bases in the middle. This chain's CDR3 is CASSLAGGPTEAFF. The DNA of the CDR3 is TGCGCCAGCAGCTTGGCCGGGGGTCCGACTGAAGCTTTCTTT. The full variable domain, in which reference TRBV5-1 and TRBJ1-1 provide the parts outside the CDR3, is KAGVTQTPRYLIKTRGQQVTLSCSPISGHRSVSWYQQTPGQGLQFLFEYFSETQRNKGNFPGRFSGRQFSNSRSEMNVSTLELGDSALYLCASSLAGGPTEAFFGQGTRLTVV.

The chain combines TRBV27 with TRBJ2-3; D remains unclear. CDR1 MNHEY and CDR2 SMNVEV come from the germline V gene (reference sequence). The CDR3 runs to 11 residues. V was shortened by 3 bases and J by 3 bases, with 1 base between the two germline ends. DNA for the CDR3: TGTGCCAGCAGTTTGACAGATACGCAGTATTTT. It yields the protein CASSLTDTQYF.

This sequence joins TRBV29-1 and TRBJ2-1; either TRBD1 or TRBD2 may supply D (6 bases each). The germline CDR1 and CDR2 sequences are SQVTM and ANQGSEA. The CDR3 is made up of 14 amino acids. V lost 6 bases, J lost 4 bases, and 16 bases lay in between. CDR3 sequence: CSVARGLGYNEQFF. For the CDR3, the DNA is TGCAGCGTCGCACGGGGGCTTGGGTACAATGAGCAGTTCTTC.

The rearrangement uses TRBV27 and TRBJ2-5; D possibly corresponds to TRBD2 (5 bases). The CDR3 runs to 13 residues. Germline CDR1 and CDR2: MNHEY and SMNVEV (reference sequence). V lost 6 bases and J lost 4, with 12 bases in between. CDR3: CASRNAGGETQYF. CDR3 DNA sequence: TGTGCCAGCAGAAACGCAGGAGGAGAGACCCAGTACTTC.

The count of this clonotype is one. The chain recombines TRBV20-1 with TRBJ1-2; weak D call: TRBD1 (5 bases). The CDR3 is made up of 12 amino acids. CDR1 DFQATT and CDR2 SNEGSKA come from the germline V gene (reference sequence). V gave up 1 base and J gave up 3 bases, with 6 bases separating them. This CDR3 is CSARVGDYGYTF. The DNA of the CDR3 is TGCAGTGCTAGAGTAGGGGACTATGGCTACACCTTC.

The CDR3: CASSGQSNQPQYF. CDR3 in DNA: TGTGCCAGCAGCGGACAGAGCAATCAGCCCCAGTATTTT. The chain uses TRBV6-6 and TRBJ1-5; D perhaps matches TRBD1 (6 bases). The DNA matches TRBJ2-3 better at its end, which makes the J call doubtful. The CDR3 is made up of 13 amino acids. CDR1 MNHNY and CDR2 SVGAGI come from the germline V gene (reference sequence).

This sequence joins TRBV12-3 or TRBV12-4 and TRBJ2-7, with 8 bases aligning to TRBD2. There are 14 residues in the CDR3. Germline trimming cut 2 bases from V and 3 bases from J; bases unmatched to any gene: 3. This CDR3 is CASSLSSGSYEQYF. Written as DNA, the CDR3 is TGTGCCAGCAGTTTATCCAGCGGGAGCTACGAGCAGTACTTC.

This clonotype was counted a single time. This chain uses TRBV11-2 with TRBJ2-3, with D unresolved. V lost 1 base, J lost 0 bases, and 11 bases lay in between. Germline V gives CDR1 SGHAT, CDR2 FQNNGV. The CDR3 contains 16 residues. The CDR3: CASSLGTASSTDTQYF. The CDR3 nucleotides are TGTGCCAGCAGCTTAGGCACGGCATCTAGCACAGATACGCAGTATTTT.

Judged by abundance, this clonotype is large. V usage is TRBV7-9 and J usage is TRBJ2-6; D call uncertain. The CDR3 consists of 13 residues. Germline V lookup: CDR1 SEHNR, CDR2 FQNEAQ (reference sequence). The V gene lost 8 bases and the J gene lost 0 bases, with 5 bases spanning the gap. The CDR3 loop reads CASSHSGANVLTF. The CDR3 region has the DNA TGTGCCAGCTCCCACTCTGGGGCCAACGTCCTGACTTTC.

This clonotype was seen a handful of times. The rearrangement uses TRBV4-1 and TRBJ1-6; 8 nucleotides line up with TRBD1. Germline lookup yields CDR1 MGHRA and CDR2 YSYEKL. The CDR3 runs 16 residues. Germline trimming cut 3 bases from V and 5 bases from J; bases unmatched to any gene: 6. CDR3 bases: TGCGCCAGCAGCCATGTCGGACAGGGAGATAATTCACCCCTCCACTTT. Translated: CASSHVGQGDNSPLHF.

V is TRBV28 and J is TRBJ1-3; D perhaps matches TRBD1 (5 bases). Germline CDR1 is MDHEN and CDR2 is SYDVKM. V dropped 5 bases and J dropped 8 bases, with 19 bases sitting between them. The CDR3 totals 15 residues. CDR3 sequence (DNA): TGTGCCAGCAGTCCTGGGACTCCCCCGAGGGACACCATATATTTT. Its translation: CASSPGTPPRDTIYF.

This clonotype came up a few times. The chain employs TRBV1 and TRBJ2-5. TRBV1 is termed a pseudogene. The CDR3 is 14 residues long. CDR3 bases: TGCACCAGCAGCCAAGTTGGGCACCAAGAGACCCAGTACTTC. It yields the protein CTSSQVGHQETQYF.

A single count supports this clonotype. The chain recombines TRBV10-2 with TRBJ2-3; D is ambiguous. Trimming pared 6 bases from V and 0 bases from J, leaving 7 bases between. The CDR3 length is 13 residues. Per germline, CDR1 WSHSY and CDR2 SAAADI. The CDR3 sequence: CASRRESTDTQYF. The DNA for the CDR3 is TGCGCCAGCAGGAGAGAGAGCACAGATACGCAGTATTTT.

This clonotype was counted only a few times. J is TRBJ2-1 and V is TRBV20-1; 8 bases are shared with TRBD1. Unmatched junction bases numbered 3, after V lost 4 bases and J lost 10 bases. From germline, CDR1 is DFQATT and CDR2 SNEGSKA (reference sequence). CDR3 length: 11 amino acids. CDR3 loop: CSATDRAEQFF. The CDR3 DNA reads as TGCAGTGCTACGGACAGGGCAGAGCAGTTCTTC.

In the case of this clonotype: The junction departs from the called germline gene at one end, perhaps through a read error. The chain couples TRBV4-1 to TRBJ2-1; 12 bases are a match to TRBD2. CDR1 and CDR2 from the germline V gene are MGHRA and YSYEKL. CDR3 size: 16 residues. CDR3 sequence: CASRLGLAGSYNEQFF. CDR3 sequence (DNA): TGCGCCAGCAGACTGGGACTAGCGGGCTCCTATAATGAGCAGTTCTTC.

The chain employs TRBV18 and TRBJ1-1; 8 bases map to TRBD1. V was clipped by 7 bases and J by 5 bases; unmatched bases: 9. CDR1 and CDR2 from the germline V gene are KGHSH and LQKENI. The CDR3 has 14 residues. The CDR3 is CASFPTGVRTEAFF. In DNA form, the CDR3 reads TGTGCCAGCTTCCCGACAGGGGTTCGGACTGAAGCTTTCTTT.

This clonotype occurred a few times. V usage is TRBV4-2 and J usage is TRBJ1-6; TRBD1 matches at 9 bases. Germline CDR1 and CDR2: LGHNA and YNFKEQ. This CDR3 contains 14 residues. The ends lost 0 bases at V and 12 bases at J; junction bases unmatched: 3. CDR3 DNA: TGTGCCAGCAGCCAAGATAGGACAGGGGTACCCCTCCACTTT. This gives the protein CASSQDRTGVPLHF.

The rearrangement links TRBV30 to TRBJ2-7; tentatively, D is TRBD2 (7 bases). Trimming pared 2 bases from V and 1 base from J, leaving 12 bases between. This CDR3 is built from 14 residues. The germline CDR1 and CDR2 sequences are GTSNPN and SVGIG (reference sequence). CDR3 protein: CAWSRGGTSYEQYF. The CDR3 DNA is TGTGCCTGGAGTAGGGGGGGCACTTCCTACGAGCAGTACTTC.

Only one count was recorded for this clonotype. The chain carries TRBV6-2 or TRBV6-3 and TRBJ1-2; D unresolved. The germline V gene has CDR1 MNHEY and CDR2 SVGEGT. The CDR3 spans 12 residues. Trimming pared 4 bases from V and 6 bases from J, leaving 9 bases between. CDR3 nucleotides: TGTGCCAGCAGTTTAAGGAGAAATGGCTACACCTTC. It specifies CASSLRRNGYTF.

This chain joins TRBV28 and TRBJ2-1, with a tentative D call TRBD1 (7 bases). V was pared by 3 bases and J by 5 bases, with 14 bases between. The CDR3 extends over 15 amino acids. Germline values: CDR1 MDHEN, CDR2 SYDVKM. The CDR3 DNA reads TGTGCCAGCAGTTTGCGCGGGACAGCCCACAATGAGCAGTTCTTC. This codes for CASSLRGTAHNEQFF.

Only a few counts were recorded for this clonotype. This chain connects TRBV12-3 or TRBV12-4 to TRBJ2-7; D unclear. The CDR3 loop spans 13 amino acids. The V end lost 5 bases, the J end lost 4 bases, and 12 bases lay between the germline ends. Written as DNA, the CDR3 is TGTGCCAGCAGTCGGACCAAACCTTACGAGCAGTACTTC. Protein product: CASSRTKPYEQYF.

J is TRBJ2-5 and V is TRBV12-3 or TRBV12-4; D ambiguous. CDR3 size: 11 residues. V was cut by 1 base and J by 10 bases, with 7 bases left in between. CDR3 sequence (DNA): TGTGCCAGCAGTTTAGGATCCCGCCAGTACTTC. This gives the protein CASSLGSRQYF.